This T cell receptor beta chain was recovered during a study of OX40 agonist ivuxolimab in advanced cancers. Overall study context: Prior anti-PD-1, anti-PD-L1 or anti-CTLA-4 therapy was allowed; 35% to 40% had some. Regarding the study as a whole: At 0.1 to 3.0 mg/kg and by week 6, CD4+ and CD8+ T cells in the blood had expanded clonally. Antigen targets of the expanded peripheral T cells went undetermined.

With regard to this clone: Its specificity is not known.

Patients had blood sampled at baseline and again on cycle 4 day 1 and cycle 7 day 1. This CDR3 is built from 14 residues. Trimming removed 3 bases at V and 5 bases at J, with 13 bases between. Germline CDR1 and CDR2: LGHNT and FRNRAP. Clones were sequenced by immunoSEQ multiplex PCR, and TCRdb holds only the in-frame ones, with some missing. The sample lists fewer than 80,000 clones; approximately 83% were seen once. The chain has TRBV12-5 and TRBJ1-1; D uncertain. This TCR came from an adult with an advanced solid tumor such as melanoma, head and neck, liver or kidney cancer. Material: CD4+ or CD8+ T cells sorted from blood, obtained in a trial of the OX40 agonist ivuxolimab. As DNA, the CDR3 is TGTGCTAGTGGTTTTGCTTCCCGCGGGACTGAAGCTTTCTTT. Protein product: CASGFASRGTEAFF.